This paragraph reports one T cell receptor beta chain. TCRdb keeps only in-frame clones here, not all; method: immunoSEQ multiplex PCR. The table shows just over 2,000,000 clones, with about 94% occurring only once. Naive CD8 cells comprised CD45RO-negative, CCR7-positively selected cells, excluding terminally differentiated effector memory CD45RA+ cells. Germline-derived CDR1 and CDR2 are SNHLY and FYNNEI. There are 19 residues in the CDR3. V dropped 1 base and J dropped 3; count of bases not matched to a gene: 17. This record comes from a study of shared clonotypes between healthy human individuals.

The chain employs TRBV2 and TRBJ2-7; TRBD2 matches at 8 bases. Material: naive CD8+ T cells sorted from blood. The TCR sequence derives from a man between 18 and 29 years old in good health. The DNA of the CDR3 is TGTGCCAGCAGTGAAGAACCGGGACTAGAAGCGATTCCGGACTACGAGCAGTACTTC. It specifies CASSEEPGLEAIPDYEQYF.